This TCR beta chain was found in a study of neoadjuvant nivolumab and ipilimumab in lung cancer. Study overall: Patients got nivolumab 3 mg/kg on days 1, 15 and 29; combination added ipilimumab 1 mg/kg day 1.

Findings and caveats of the study: From pretherapy to surgery, tumor richness and clonality rose with dual therapy. Only a single major-pathologic-response sample was available for clonality analysis.

The CDR3 runs to 11 residues. V lost 6 bases, J lost 2 bases, and 8 bases lay in between. In germline, CDR1 is DFQATT, CDR2 SNEGSKA (reference sequence). This clone was counted once. Its antigen is not identified. Generated by immunoSEQ multiplex PCR, the TCRdb table keeps only in-frame clones and is missing some. The table records approximately 6,300 clones, about 65% of them present only once. The gene calls are TRBV20-1 and TRBJ2-7, with a possible D match to TRBD2 (5 bases). Sequences were derived from tumor tissue, sampled after neoadjuvant nivolumab, alone or with ipilimumab, at or shortly before surgery. The TCR comes from an adult with non-small cell lung cancer. The CDR3 protein is CSARGAYEQYF. CDR3 nucleotide sequence: TGCAGTGCCCGGGGTGCCTACGAGCAGTACTTC.